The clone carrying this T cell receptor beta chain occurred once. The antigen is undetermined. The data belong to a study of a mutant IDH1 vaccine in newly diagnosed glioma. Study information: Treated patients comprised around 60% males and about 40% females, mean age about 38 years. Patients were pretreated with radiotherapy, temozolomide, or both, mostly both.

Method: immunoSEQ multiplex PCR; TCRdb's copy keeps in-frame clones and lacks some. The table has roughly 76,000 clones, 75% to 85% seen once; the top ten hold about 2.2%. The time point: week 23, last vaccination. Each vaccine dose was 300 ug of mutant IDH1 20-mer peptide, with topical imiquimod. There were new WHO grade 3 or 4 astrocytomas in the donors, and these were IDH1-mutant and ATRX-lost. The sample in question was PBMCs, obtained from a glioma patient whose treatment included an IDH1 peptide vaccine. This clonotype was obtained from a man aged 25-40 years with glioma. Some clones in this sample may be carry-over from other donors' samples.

The CDR3 DNA sequence: TGTGCCAGCAGGATTAAGTACGAGCAGTACTTC. Protein: CASRIKYEQYF. The chain joins TRBV2 to TRBJ2-7, with D hard to call. The CDR3 has 11 residues. Trimming left V 6 bases short and J 4 bases short, with 7 bases between. CDR1 and CDR2 from the germline V gene are SNHLY and FYNNEI.